This is a list of T cell receptor beta chains from one sample in a study of T-cell reconstitution after alpha-beta-depleted transplantation in children. A single record per CDR3 protein comes from TCRdb applying MiXCR to the PCR reads. The sample includes about 610,000 distinct CDR3 sequences, about 10% of them seen just once. Sequences were derived from PBMCs from the stem cell graft donor, sampled from the stem cell graft. These TCRs come from a human donor who donated a stem cell graft to a child with acute myeloid leukemia. Each CDR3 is given with its conserved first and last residue.

CDR3 protein	V gene	J gene
CASSLWREGRSYNEQFF	TRBV7-2	TRBJ2-1
CASSTGLAAYEQYF	TRBV6-1	TRBJ2-7
CSASTLRNQPQHF	TRBV20-1	TRBJ1-5
CSVVGLAGISGELFF	TRBV29-1	TRBJ2-2
CASRQQTGNTIYF	TRBV6-6	TRBJ1-3
CASSPARGQPQHF	TRBV18	TRBJ1-5
CASSLLADLVLGEQFF	TRBV7-2	TRBJ2-1
CAISLLAGGPGEQYF	TRBV10-3	TRBJ2-7
CASRRAISYNEQFF	TRBV6-1	TRBJ2-1
CASSPYPSRSTGELFF	TRBV9	TRBJ2-2
CALKGGPYNEQFF	TRBV7-9	TRBJ2-1
CASSQAGGYSTEAFF	TRBV12-3/TRBV12-4	TRBJ1-1
CASRDSLEYTGELFF	TRBV2	TRBJ2-2
CASSLGFGEQFF	TRBV11-3	TRBJ2-1
CASSVGGLAHNEQFF	TRBV9	TRBJ2-1
CASSARLAASSYNEQFF	TRBV7-9	TRBJ2-1
CASSYSKLAGGHNEQFF	TRBV6-5	TRBJ2-1
CAWRRGGAGQPQHF	TRBV30	TRBJ1-5
CASGLTGRTDTQYF	TRBV12-5	TRBJ2-3
CSVVFSTHSSYEQYF	TRBV29-1	TRBJ2-7
CSAQGQGGHEQYF	TRBV29-1	TRBJ2-7
CASSPRSGTSYGYTF	TRBV9	TRBJ1-2
CASSQENQPQHF	TRBV4-2	TRBJ1-5
CAIGRGENTGELFF	TRBV10-3	TRBJ2-2
CASSYTQGGRDEQFF	TRBV6-5	TRBJ2-1
CASSLVDVGHNEQFF	TRBV7-2	TRBJ2-1
CASSQAGDRPEAFF	TRBV14	TRBJ1-1
CCARDRAGYNSYEQYF	TRBV20-1	TRBJ2-7
CASSVGAGPYEQYF	TRBV12-3/TRBV12-4	TRBJ2-7
CASSSQGRAKNIQYF	TRBV7-9	TRBJ2-4
CASSRNRDSNYGYTF	TRBV6-1	TRBJ1-2
CASREGLAGGNPYNEQFF	TRBV6-1	TRBJ2-1
CSVAGGSGTDTQYF	TRBV20-1	TRBJ2-3
CASSPDKHNEQFF	TRBV7-2	TRBJ2-1
CASRGTLPNQPQHF	TRBV6-5	TRBJ1-5
CASSYIQDEKLFF	TRBV6-2/TRBV6-3	TRBJ1-4
CASSLGQTIYEQYF	TRBV5-5	TRBJ2-7
CASSFLPPGLAAGELFF	TRBV7-2	TRBJ2-2
CATGTGELREQYF	TRBV10-3	TRBJ2-7
CASSLDKGQFRNQPQHF	TRBV12-3/TRBV12-4	TRBJ1-5
CAWSEGHTEAFF	TRBV30	TRBJ1-1
CSVGTSRTDTQYF	TRBV29-1	TRBJ2-3
CASSGTATHYGYTF	TRBV27	TRBJ1-2
CASRPGLAGVSGDEQYF	TRBV12-3/TRBV12-4	TRBJ2-7
CASSSGGGRQETQYF	TRBV9	TRBJ2-5
CASSLGGLAGEQYF	TRBV5-1	TRBJ2-7
CSATMTGASYEQYF	TRBV20-1	TRBJ2-7
CSARQGATYNEQFF	TRBV20-1	TRBJ2-1
CATRGLGYNEQFF	TRBV6-2/TRBV6-3	TRBJ2-1
CAISIGDGEKLFF	TRBV10-3	TRBJ1-4
CASSPSTSGRSYNEQFF	TRBV7-9	TRBJ2-1